This T cell receptor beta chain was sequenced during a study of OX40 agonist ivuxolimab in advanced cancers. At the level of the study: Ivuxolimab was administered intravenously to patients at 0.01 to 10 mg/kg every 2 weeks. Of mixed ages from roughly 23 to 80 and averaging about 56 years, the group was roughly 85% male. There were three patients with partial responses, one having hepatocellular carcinoma and two cutaneous melanoma.

From germline, CDR1 is SGHVS and CDR2 FQNEAQ. Trimming removed 1 base from V and 1 base from J, with 4 bases in between. The CDR3 runs to 13 residues. A history of autoimmune disease or systemic immunosuppression excluded patients. Data came from immunoSEQ multiplex PCR; TCRdb stores just in-frame clones and leaves some out. The profile shows under 70,000 clones, approximately 81% of them singletons. The clonotype was recovered from an adult with an advanced solid tumor such as melanoma, head and neck, liver or kidney cancer. This specimen was CD4+ or CD8+ T cells sorted from blood, taken in a trial of the OX40 agonist ivuxolimab. V usage is TRBV7-8 and J usage is TRBJ1-1, with D hard to call. DNA of the CDR3: TGTGCCAGCAGCTTAGAGGGGAACACTGAAGCTTTCTTT. This translates into CASSLEGNTEAFF.